The 17 T cell receptor beta chains given below trace back to one sample, sequenced in a study of blood T cell repertoires in COVID-19. Some clones are missing from TCRdb's copy, which holds only in-frame ones; the method was immunoSEQ multiplex PCR. The sample contains 300,000 or so clones, more than 75% of which appear only once. Sequenced sample: PBMCs or T cells enriched from blood (not recorded which). The receptors here all came from a woman between 18 and 30 years old who had recovered from COVID-19.

The chain couples TRBV5-1 to TRBJ2-7; weak D call: TRBD2 (5 bases). The CDR3 contains 16 residues. V lost 6 bases to trimming and J lost 5 bases, with 24 bases between them. Germline loops: CDR1 SGHRS, CDR2 YFSETQ. The CDR3 is CASTHPTGRTDDEQYF. In DNA form, the CDR3 reads TGCGCCAGCACCCACCCGACGGGAAGGACGGACGACGAGCAGTACTTC.

The V and J genes are TRBV2 and TRBJ2-1, with 11 bases fitting TRBD2. Germline CDR1 is SNHLY and CDR2 is FYNNEI. The CDR3 covers 15 residues. V lost 5 bases to trimming and J lost 12 bases; unmatched junction nucleotides: 12. CDR3 sequence (DNA): TGTGCCAGCAGTAGGGGACTAGCGGTTGAAGGGTGGCAGTTCTTC. Protein sequence: CASSRGLAVEGWQFF. The complete variable domain, with remaining parts taken from reference TRBV2 and TRBJ2-1, reads EPEVTQTPSHQVTQMGQEVILRCVPISNHLYFYWYRQILGQKVEFLVSFYNNEISEKSEIFDDQFSVERPDGSNFTLKIRSTKLEDSAMYFCASSRGLAVEGWQFFGPGTRLTVL.

The rearrangement uses TRBV5-1 and TRBJ2-7; 8 nucleotides align to TRBD1. CDR3 length equals 13 residues. Germline V gene sequence: CDR1 SGHRS, CDR2 YFSETQ. Trimming cost V 3 bases and J 9 bases; bases outside gene matches: 8. CDR3 coding DNA: TGCGCCAGCAGCTCCGGACAGGGTGGCGTGCAGTACTTC. This codes for CASSSGQGGVQYF.

This chain links TRBV10-3 with TRBJ2-1, with TRBD2 matching 7 bases. CDR1 ENHRY and CDR2 SYGVKD come from the germline V gene. The CDR3 loop spans 15 amino acids. J was trimmed by 0 bases and V by 4 bases; bases with no gene match: 3. The CDR3 nucleotides are TGTGCCATCAGTGGGGGGGGAGGCTCCTACAATGAGCAGTTCTTC. Amino acid sequence: CAISGGGGSYNEQFF.

The chain links TRBV10-2 to TRBJ1-1; TRBD1 aligns across 8 bases. The germline V gene encodes CDR1 WSHSY and CDR2 SAAADI. The CDR3 runs 14 residues. After removal of 8 bases from V and 2 bases from J, the junction contained 7 bases not matched to a gene. The CDR3 spells CASLRTGINTEAFF. CDR3 coding DNA: TGCGCCAGCCTCCGGACAGGGATTAACACTGAAGCTTTCTTT.

V gene TRBV9 combines with J gene TRBJ2-6, with unresolved D. The CDR3 covers 14 residues. Germline V gene sequence: CDR1 SGDLS, CDR2 YYNGEE. Trimming removed 3 bases at V and 1 base at J, with 5 bases between. CDR3 sequence: CASSARSGANVLTF. In DNA, the CDR3 is TGTGCCAGCAGCGCCAGGTCTGGGGCCAACGTCCTGACTTTC. Full variable domain (outside the CDR3, taken from reference TRBV9 and TRBJ2-6): DSGVTQTPKHLITATGQRVTLRCSPRSGDLSVYWYQQSLDQGLQFLIQYYNGEERAKGNILERFSAQQFPDLHSELNLSSLELGDSALYFCASSARSGANVLTFGAGSRLTVL.

The V and J genes are TRBV2 and TRBJ1-1; TRBD1 might be the D (5 bases). The germline gives CDR1 SNHLY, CDR2 FYNNEI. This CDR3 is built from 15 residues. Trimming pared 6 bases from V and 7 bases from J, leaving 21 bases between. The CDR3 region is CASRIETGGASEAFF. CDR3 in DNA: TGTGCCAGCAGGATAGAAACAGGCGGAGCGAGTGAAGCTTTCTTT.

This chain connects TRBV30 to TRBJ2-1; D is perhaps TRBD2 (6 bases). CDR3 length: 15 amino acids. The germline V and J ends were trimmed by 0 bases and 7 bases, with 16 bases remaining between them. The V gene's germline CDR1 is GTSNPN and CDR2 SVGIG (reference sequence). The chain's CDR3 is CAWSVQLAHGNEQFF. The CDR3 DNA follows: TGTGCCTGGAGTGTACAACTAGCCCATGGGAATGAGCAGTTCTTC.

As for this clone: Other DNA sequences of this sample code for an identical CDR3. V is TRBV18 and J is TRBJ1-1, with a weak D call TRBD1 (6 bases). Germline V gene data show CDR1 as KGHSH and CDR2 as LQKENI. V lost 3 bases and J lost 3, with 11 bases in between. The CDR3 contains 14 residues. Here the CDR3 DNA reads TGTGCCAGCTCACCGAGGGGGTTGGACACTGAAGCTTTCTTT. This translates into CASSPRGLDTEAFF.

The V call is TRBV10-3, the J call TRBJ2-5; no definite D call. Germline CDR1 and CDR2: ENHRY and SYGVKD. V was cut by 2 bases and J by 1 base, with 8 bases left in between. CDR3 length: 14 amino acids. In DNA form, the CDR3 reads TGTGCCATCAGTGAGGGCAGAAGCCAAGAGACCCAGTACTTC. Translating gives CAISEGRSQETQYF.

The J gene is TRBJ1-3, the V gene TRBV11-2, with a possible D match to TRBD1 (6 bases). Germline V gene sequence: CDR1 SGHAT, CDR2 FQNNGV. The CDR3 is 16 residues long. Between the trimmed V and J ends, which lost 5 bases and 0 bases, there was a span of 14 bases. For the CDR3, the DNA is TGTGCCAGCAGCCGACAGGACCCACTCTCTGGAAACACCATATATTTT. It is translated as CASSRQDPLSGNTIYF.

CDR3 protein: CASSLGAGGTKVYEQYF. The CDR3 nucleotides are TGCGCCAGCAGCTTGGGGGCAGGGGGTACGAAGGTCTACGAGCAGTACTTC. The chain is built from TRBV5-1 and TRBJ2-7; TRBD1 agrees at 7 bases. Germline V gene lookup returns CDR1 SGHRS and CDR2 YFSETQ. Trimming at V came to 0 bases and at J to 3 bases, leaving 12 bases not matched to a gene. This CDR3 has 17 residues.

For the CDR3, the DNA is TGCGCCAGCAGCCCAAGAGGGCTCCCTCTCGGGACCGGGGAGCTGTTTTTT. Its translation: CASSPRGLPLGTGELFF. The V gene is TRBV4-1, the J gene TRBJ2-2, with D tentatively TRBD2 (5 bases). Germline V gene lookup returns CDR1 MGHRA and CDR2 YSYEKL. V shed 4 bases and J shed 5 bases, with 20 bases lying between them. The CDR3 runs 17 residues.

The J gene is TRBJ2-7, the V gene TRBV27, with D perhaps matching TRBD2 (7 bases). CDR3 size: 15 residues. Germline-derived CDR1 and CDR2 are MNHEY and SMNVEV (reference sequence). V shed 6 bases and J shed 1 base, with 16 bases lying between them. CDR3 bases: TGTGCCAGCAGCCCGGGGGCGGGAGTGTCCTACGAGCAGTACTTC. Protein: CASSPGAGVSYEQYF.

V gene TRBV7-9 combines with J gene TRBJ2-3; 9 positions agree with TRBD2. Germline CDR1 SEHNR, CDR2 FQNEAQ (reference sequence). CDR3 length: 17 residues. The junction had 13 bases not matched to a gene; V was cut back by 6 bases and J by 3 bases. CDR3 in amino acids: CASRPRSGREGTDTQYF. DNA of the CDR3: TGTGCCAGCAGACCCCGGTCTGGGCGGGAGGGTACAGATACGCAGTATTTT.

This clone has a handful of counts. V usage is TRBV11-2 and J usage is TRBJ2-1; 8 nucleotides line up with TRBD2. Germline loops: CDR1 SGHAT, CDR2 FQNNGV. The CDR3 extends over 16 amino acids. With V trimmed by 4 bases and J by 4 bases, 9 bases remained unmatched. The CDR3 loop reads CASSYLAGVLYNEQFF. Written as DNA, the CDR3 is TGTGCCAGCAGCTACCTAGCGGGCGTTCTTTACAATGAGCAGTTCTTC.

This chain joins TRBV19 and TRBJ2-1; weak D call: TRBD1 (6 bases). With 7 bases removed from V and 9 bases from J, the gap between germline ends came to 10 bases. CDR3 size: 11 residues. The germline CDR1 and CDR2 sequences are LNHDA and SQIVND (reference sequence). CDR3 coding DNA: TGTGCCAGTATTAAAGGGGGTGAGCAGTTCTTC. Protein sequence: CASIKGGEQFF.